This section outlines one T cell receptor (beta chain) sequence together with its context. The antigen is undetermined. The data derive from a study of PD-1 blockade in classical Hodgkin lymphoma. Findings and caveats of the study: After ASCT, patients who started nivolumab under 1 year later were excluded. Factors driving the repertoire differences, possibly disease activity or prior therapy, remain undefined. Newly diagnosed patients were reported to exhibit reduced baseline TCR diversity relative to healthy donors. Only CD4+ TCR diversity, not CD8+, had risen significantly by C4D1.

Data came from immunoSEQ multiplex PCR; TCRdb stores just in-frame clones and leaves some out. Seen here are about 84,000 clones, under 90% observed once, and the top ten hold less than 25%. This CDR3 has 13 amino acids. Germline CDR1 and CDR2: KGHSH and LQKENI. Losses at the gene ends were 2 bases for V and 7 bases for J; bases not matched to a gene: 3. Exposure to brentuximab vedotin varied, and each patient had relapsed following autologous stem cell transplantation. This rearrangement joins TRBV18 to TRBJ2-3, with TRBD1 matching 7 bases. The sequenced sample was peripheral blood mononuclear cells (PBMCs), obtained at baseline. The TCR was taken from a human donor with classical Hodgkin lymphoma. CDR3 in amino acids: CASSPEGANTQYF. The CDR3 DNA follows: TGTGCCAGCTCACCAGAGGGGGCTAATACGCAGTATTTT.